This passage covers 23 T cell receptor beta chains from one sample sequenced in a study of CD8+ T cells in alopecia areata. Following extraction, RNA underwent reverse transcription to cDNA, which served as the sequencing template. Measured with immunoSEQ multiplex PCR; TCRdb has only the in-frame clones, and not every one. The sample holds roughly 150,000 clones, less than 65% seen once. Sample: CD8+ T cells sorted from blood. These receptors were taken from a human donor in good health.

This clone was seen more than once but under ten times. The chain combines TRBV9 with TRBJ2-7, with D perhaps TRBD1 (6 bases). Germline CDR1 and CDR2: SGDLS and YYNGEE. The CDR3 loop spans 14 amino acids. Trimming left V 0 bases short and J 6 bases short, with 13 bases between. CDR3 DNA: TGTGCCAGCAGCGTAGAGGGGGTCCCCCTCGAGCAGTACTTC. Protein sequence: CASSVEGVPLEQYF.

This clone was counted between two and nine times. J is TRBJ1-2 and V is TRBV6-5; D unresolved. Trimming removed 4 bases from V and 4 bases from J, with 10 bases in between. Germline V lookup: CDR1 MNHEY, CDR2 SVGAGI. This CDR3 has 13 residues. The CDR3 is CASSSRAFYGYTF. DNA for the CDR3: TGTGCCAGCAGTTCACGGGCTTTCTATGGCTACACCTTC.

The chain combines TRBV4-1 with TRBJ2-7; a possible D gene is TRBD2 (6 bases). Germline V gene lookup returns CDR1 MGHRA and CDR2 YSYEKL. This CDR3 comprises 14 residues. With 1 base removed from V and 3 bases from J, the gap between germline ends came to 10 bases. The CDR3 protein is CASSQGRAGYEQYF. The DNA for the CDR3 is TGCGCCAGCAGCCAAGGCCGAGCGGGCTACGAGCAGTACTTC.

The chain joins TRBV4-1 to TRBJ2-7; D might be TRBD2 (5 bases). The V end was cut by 2 bases, the J end by 3 bases, with 11 bases between. Germline CDR1 reads MGHRA; CDR2 reads YSYEKL. The CDR3 consists of 14 residues. The CDR3 nucleotides are TGCGCCAGCAGCCAATTATCCGGGAACTACGAGCAGTACTTC. As protein: CASSQLSGNYEQYF.

This clone has just one count. The V gene is TRBV4-2, the J gene TRBJ2-5, with 10 bases lining up with TRBD2. The trim removed 0 bases at V and 5 bases at J, leaving 9 bases unmatched. The CDR3 is 17 residues long. The germline V gene has CDR1 LGHNA and CDR2 YNFKEQ. The CDR3 loop is CASSQELASGSSETQYF. Written as DNA, the CDR3 is TGTGCCAGCAGCCAAGAACTGGCTAGCGGGAGTAGTGAGACCCAGTACTTC.

A single count supports this clone. V usage is TRBV4-1 and J usage is TRBJ1-1, with 9 bases fitting TRBD1. With 4 bases clipped from V and 5 bases from J, the junction kept 5 bases outside the gene matches. CDR3 size: 14 residues. Germline V CDR1 and CDR2: MGHRA, YSYEKL. The CDR3 nucleotides are TGCGCCAGCAGCCCGGGACAGGGATCAACTGAAGCTTTCTTT. Protein sequence: CASSPGQGSTEAFF.

V usage is TRBV10-2 and J usage is TRBJ1-4; 8 nucleotides line up with TRBD1. V was pared by 0 bases and J by 8 bases, with 5 bases of the junction left unmatched. This CDR3 is built from 15 residues. In germline, CDR1 is WSHSY, CDR2 SAAADI. CDR3 DNA sequence: TGCGCCAGCAGTGAGTCGGAACAGGGGGGAGAAAAACTGTTTTTT. This encodes CASSESEQGGEKLFF.

A few counts support this clone. The rearrangement uses TRBV9 and TRBJ2-7; the match to TRBD1 covers 8 bases. From germline, CDR1 is SGDLS and CDR2 YYNGEE. With V trimmed by 5 bases and J by 1 base, 5 bases remained unmatched. CDR3 length: 14 amino acids. CDR3 amino acids: CASSKTGESYEQYF. The DNA of the CDR3 is TGTGCCAGCAGTAAGACAGGGGAATCCTACGAGCAGTACTTC.

This clone was seen a handful of times. V gene TRBV7-2 combines with J gene TRBJ2-3, with TRBD2 matching over 8 bases. CDR1 is SGHTA, CDR2 FQGNSA, per germline. The CDR3 is made up of 12 amino acids. V lost 1 base to trimming and J lost 13 bases; unmatched junction nucleotides: 4. The CDR3 loop reads CASSLGGTRKYF. CDR3 DNA sequence: TGTGCCAGCAGCTTAGGAGGGACTAGGAAGTATTTT.

V gene TRBV29-1 combines with J gene TRBJ2-7, with TRBD1 identical over 11 bases. With V trimmed by 6 bases and J by 3 bases, 10 bases remained unmatched. This CDR3 is built from 15 residues. Germline CDR1 and CDR2: SQVTM and ANQGSEA. CDR3 nucleotide sequence: TGCAGCGTCGCAACTACCGGGACAGGGGGCTACGAGCAGTACTTC. Encoded protein: CSVATTGTGGYEQYF.

The genes are TRBV9 and TRBJ2-5, with D possibly being TRBD2 (6 bases). The CDR3 has 14 residues. CDR1 SGDLS and CDR2 YYNGEE come from the germline V gene. Trimming stripped 0 bases from V and 5 bases from J, with 11 bases between. The chain's CDR3 is CASSVAGGVETQYF. The CDR3 nucleotides read TGTGCCAGCAGCGTAGCTGGAGGGGTCGAGACCCAGTACTTC.

The chain joins TRBV19 to TRBJ2-3; 9 nucleotides line up with TRBD2. This CDR3 has 15 residues. The germline CDR1 and CDR2 sequences are LNHDA and SQIVND (reference sequence). Trimming at V came to 3 bases and at J to 0 bases, leaving 1 base not matched to a gene. CDR3 amino acids: CASSISGRSTDTQYF. CDR3 nucleotide sequence: TGTGCCAGTAGTATCAGCGGGAGGAGCACAGATACGCAGTATTTT.

This chain joins TRBV29-1 and TRBJ2-5; D call uncertain. Deletions cut 4 bases from V and 13 bases from J, with 13 bases between. CDR3 size: 10 residues. Germline V CDR1 and CDR2: SQVTM, ANQGSEA. CDR3 sequence: CSVGTGDSYF. The CDR3 DNA sequence: TGCAGCGTTGGAACTGGGGATTCGTACTTC. The full variable domain, with the rest looked up from reference TRBV29-1 and TRBJ2-5, is SAVISQKPSRDICQRGTSLTIQCQVDSQVTMMFWYRQQPGQSLTLIATANQGSEATYESGFVIDKFPISRPNLTFSTLTVSNMSPEDSSIYLCSVGTGDSYFGPGTRLLVL.

The chain recombines TRBV6-5 with TRBJ2-1; 8 bases map to TRBD2. This CDR3 is 15 amino acids long. Germline assignment: CDR1 MNHEY and CDR2 SVGAGI. After removal of 8 bases from V and 5 bases from J, the junction contained 11 bases not matched to a gene. This CDR3 reads CASGIHGTRDNEQFF. The CDR3 DNA sequence: TGTGCCAGCGGAATACACGGGACTAGAGACAATGAGCAGTTCTTC.

This clone was counted only a few times. The genes are TRBV9 and TRBJ2-7; TRBD2 might be the D (5 bases). V dropped 0 bases and J dropped 6 bases, with 10 bases sitting between them. This CDR3 has 13 amino acids. CDR1 and CDR2 from the germline V gene are SGDLS and YYNGEE. The chain's CDR3 is CASSVGGRGEQYF. The CDR3 DNA follows: TGTGCCAGCAGCGTAGGTGGGAGAGGCGAGCAGTACTTC.

The genes are TRBV4-1 and TRBJ2-7; D possibly corresponds to TRBD2 (5 bases). The germline V gene encodes CDR1 MGHRA and CDR2 YSYEKL. V dropped 3 bases and J dropped 4 bases, with 22 bases sitting between them. The CDR3 is 17 residues long. The CDR3 DNA sequence: TGCGCCAGCAGCCAGCGCAGATTTGGACTTGGACCATACGAGCAGTACTTC. This encodes CASSQRRFGLGPYEQYF.

This clone was observed once. In DNA, the CDR3 is TGTGCCAGCAGCAATGGCAATCAGCCCCAGCATTTT. It specifies CASSNGNQPQHF. The V call is TRBV7-9, the J call TRBJ1-5; D ambiguous. Germline CDR1 and CDR2: SEHNR and FQNEAQ (reference sequence). The CDR3 sequence is 12 residues long. V was pared by 5 bases and J by 2 bases, with 4 bases between.

The genes are TRBV2 and TRBJ2-5; possibly TRBD2 for D (5 bases). The length of the CDR3 is 14 residues. The ends were cut back, 4 bases at V and 2 bases at J, with 11 bases in the middle. Germline CDR1 is SNHLY and CDR2 is FYNNEI. The CDR3 spells CASSVLGEQETQYF. The CDR3 coding sequence is TGTGCCAGCAGTGTCCTCGGGGAACAAGAGACCCAGTACTTC. The full variable domain, with the rest looked up from reference TRBV2 and TRBJ2-5, is EPEVTQTPSHQVTQMGQEVILRCVPISNHLYFYWYRQILGQKVEFLVSFYNNEISEKSEIFDDQFSVERPDGSNFTLKIRSTKLEDSAMYFCASSVLGEQETQYFGPGTRLLVL.

The genes are TRBV30 and TRBJ2-7; 11 positions agree with TRBD1. The ends lost 3 bases at V and 5 bases at J; junction bases unmatched: 6. Per the germline V gene, CDR1 is GTSNPN and CDR2 is SVGIG (reference sequence). The CDR3 has 14 residues. For the CDR3, the DNA is TGTGCCTGGAGGGCCGGGACAGGGGGTGACGAGCAGTACTTC. Translating it yields CAWRAGTGGDEQYF. Looking up the rest from reference TRBV30 and TRBJ2-7 gives the full variable domain: SQTIHQWPATLVQPVGSPLSLECTVEGTSNPNLYWYRQAAGRGLQLLFYSVGIGQISSEVPQNLSASRPQDRQFILSSKKLLLSDSGFYLCAWRAGTGGDEQYFGPGTRLTVT.

The rearrangement uses TRBV27 and TRBJ1-6; D gene ambiguous. Trimming removed 5 bases from V and 14 bases from J, with 19 bases in between. The CDR3 totals 14 residues. Per the germline V gene, CDR1 is MNHEY and CDR2 is SMNVEV (reference sequence). The CDR3 DNA reads TGTGCCAGCAGTCCTAGGGAGGGTCGAACGGCCCTCCACTTT. Its protein is CASSPREGRTALHF.

This chain uses TRBV29-1 with TRBJ2-3; TRBD2 might be the D (6 bases). The CDR3 is 11 residues long. In germline, CDR1 is SQVTM, CDR2 ANQGSEA. Trimming removed 6 bases from V and 6 bases from J, with 10 bases in between. CDR3 bases: TGCAGCGTGAGGCTAGCGGATACGCAGTATTTT. This sequence encodes CSVRLADTQYF.

This chain links TRBV25-1 with TRBJ1-1; 9 bases align to TRBD1. Germline CDR1 MGHDK, CDR2 SYGVNS. The CDR3 extends over 16 amino acids. Germline trimming cut 0 bases from V and 2 bases from J; bases unmatched to any gene: 4. CDR3: CASSEYEQGANTEAFF. CDR3 DNA: TGTGCCAGCAGTGAATATGAACAGGGGGCTAACACTGAAGCTTTCTTT. Using reference TRBV25-1 and TRBJ1-1 for the parts outside the CDR3, the full variable domain is EADIYQTPRYLVIGTGKKITLECSQTMGHDKMYWYQQDPGMELHLIHYSYGVNSTEKGDLSSESTVSRIRTEHFPLTLESARPSHTSQYLCASSEYEQGANTEAFFGQGTRLTVV.

This chain joins TRBV30 and TRBJ2-7; D uncertain. V lost 2 bases to trimming and J lost 2 bases, with 7 bases between them. CDR3 length: 12 residues. CDR1 and CDR2 (germline): GTSNPN, SVGIG (reference sequence). CDR3 protein: CAWSLSTYEQYF. CDR3 nucleotide sequence: TGTGCCTGGAGTCTGTCCACCTACGAGCAGTACTTC.